A selection of T cell receptor beta chains follows, all from one sample in a study of T cell responses to AZD1222 COVID-19 vaccine. Assay used: immunoSEQ multiplex PCR; TCRdb lists only in-frame clones, some missing. This sample has around 150,000 clones; 90% occur once, and the top ten carry roughly 3.1%. The sequencing here drew on peripheral blood, taken 28 days after the second AZD1222 dose. The receptors were gathered from an adult who received the AZD1222 COVID-19 vaccine. Each CDR3 is given with its conserved first and last residue.

CDR3 protein,J gene,V gene
CASSPRDGHQETQYF,TRBJ2-5,TRBV3-1/TRBV3-2
CASSSGTSRLGGELFF,TRBJ2-2,TRBV5-1
CASSQDLQLPSSGNTIYF,TRBJ1-3,TRBV14
CASSSGGGYTF,TRBJ1-2,TRBV6-5
CASSIGRTNAGEQYF,TRBJ2-7,TRBV19
CASSFAQGAQGNEQFF,TRBJ2-1,TRBV5-5
CASSVEQLNTGELFF,TRBJ2-2,TRBV9
CASSIKRETTGELFF,TRBJ2-2,TRBV7-2
CASSYSGTGEAFF,TRBJ1-1,TRBV6-5
CASRLAGIPGELFF,TRBJ2-2,TRBV2
CASSLGTSGGLQETQYF,TRBJ2-5,TRBV5-1
CASTPSTGEVGTIYF,TRBJ1-3,TRBV5-1
CASRRLRDTGELFF,TRBJ2-2,TRBV10-1
CASTEGAISVRNEQFF,TRBJ2-1,TRBV2
CASSPRDRGGTGELFF,TRBJ2-2,TRBV19
CASSLRLAETYEQYF,TRBJ2-7,TRBV7-2
CASSDTGLPYNEQFF,TRBJ2-1,TRBV25-1
CASRGRGRGNEKLFF,TRBJ1-4,TRBV3-1/TRBV3-2
CASSTNTGELFF,TRBJ2-2,TRBV6-5
CATSDGRGDQSEAFF,TRBJ1-1,TRBV24-1
CASAGTKETQYF,TRBJ2-5,TRBV19
CASSLSADMTYGYTF,TRBJ1-2,TRBV18
CATSDLLAWDREIPEAFF,TRBJ1-1,TRBV24-1
CASSPRNTIYF,TRBJ1-3,TRBV12-3/TRBV12-4
CASRWDSSGNTIYF,TRBJ1-3,TRBV7-2
CASSKKLSGQGLRSPLHF,TRBJ1-6,TRBV21-1
CASSFREGYEQYF,TRBJ2-7,TRBV27
CSVHSPGGGYEQYF,TRBJ2-7,TRBV29-1
CASSPSTGAQTQYF,TRBJ2-5,TRBV6-5
CASSAGRPLNTEAFF,TRBJ1-1,TRBV7-6
CASTLFGGASEQYF,TRBJ2-7,TRBV5-6
CASSLDRTNEKLFF,TRBJ1-4,TRBV18
CASSWTQPGEAFF,TRBJ1-1,TRBV5-1
CASSGTGGDTDTQYF,TRBJ2-3,TRBV27
CATSDLRPPGGYTF,TRBJ1-2,TRBV24-1
CASSPRDGAHGGQPQHF,TRBJ1-5,TRBV18